These T cell receptor beta chains were read from a single sample in a study of vaccination effects on CD4 cells after COVID-19. Only in-frame clones appear in the TCRdb table, and some are missing; sequencing was by immunoSEQ multiplex PCR. This table holds approximately 23,000 clones, 55% to 75% found once. No antigen has been assigned to these receptors. The sample was CD4+ T cells from PBMCs cultured with HCoV-NL63 spike peptides, taken before COVID-19 vaccination. The receptor set was obtained from a human donor who received a COVID-19 vaccine. The CDR3 runs from the conserved cysteine through the conserved F or W. Each record gives: D gene, clone size, V gene, J gene, CDR3 DNA, CDR3 protein. D genes are given only for firm matches. The size of a clone is reported for some rows only, either as once, few or many, or as a class for expanded clones.

>.|once|TRBV19|TRBJ1-3
TGTGCCACCGGGACCCAGGGGAACACCATATATTTT
CATGTQGNTIYF
>.|.|TRBV3-1/TRBV3-2|TRBJ2-7
TGTGCCAGCAGCCAAGAGCACATCCCGAGGCCCTACGAGCAGTACTTC
CASSQEHIPRPYEQYF
>.|.|TRBV6-5|TRBJ2-5
TGTGCCAGCAGTTACTCGGGGGGAATGAAAGAGACCCAGTACTTC
CASSYSGGMKETQYF
>.|once|TRBV6-4|TRBJ2-5
TGTGCCAGCAGCTACAACGGCCGAGAGACCCAGTACTTC
CASSYNGRETQYF
>.|.|TRBV5-1|TRBJ1-3
TGCGCCAGCAGCTCCAGTCTCCCGGGACAACGAAACACCATATATTTT
CASSSSLPGQRNTIYF
>.|.|TRBV6-5|TRBJ2-1
TGTGCCAGCAGTTACAGGGCTAAAAATGAGCAGTTCTTC
CASSYRAKNEQFF
>.|.|TRBV5-8|TRBJ2-1
TGTGCCAGCAGCTTCCGGGGGAGAAGTTACAATGAGCAGTTCTTC
CASSFRGRSYNEQFF
>TRBD1|.|TRBV19|TRBJ1-5
TGTGCCAGTAGTCTCCGGCAGGGGGCTCAGCCCCAGCATTTT
CASSLRQGAQPQHF
>.|.|TRBV10-3|TRBJ1-5
TGTGCCATCAGTGCCGTCAATAGCAATCAGCCCCAGCATTTT
CAISAVNSNQPQHF
>.|.|TRBV5-4|TRBJ2-1
TGTGCCAGCAGCTTATCCTCTCTGGGGGCGCTAAGGGGGGGATACAATGAGCAGTTCTTC
CASSLSSLGALRGGYNEQFF
>.|few|TRBV7-8|TRBJ2-7
TGTGCCAGCAGCTTATACGGCCCCGGGGCATCCTACGAGCAGTACTTC
CASSLYGPGASYEQYF
>TRBD1|.|TRBV2|TRBJ2-7
TGTGCCAGCAGATCCGGGACAGGCAGTTCCGAGCAGTACTTC
CASRSGTGSSEQYF
>.|once|TRBV24-1|TRBJ2-3
TGTGCCACGGGCGGGAGCACAGATACGCAGTATTTT
CATGGSTDTQYF
>.|.|TRBV3-1/TRBV3-2|TRBJ1-3
TGTGCCAGCAGCCGAAACAGGGTTGGCTCTGGAAACACCATATATTTT
CASSRNRVGSGNTIYF
>.|.|TRBV4-1|TRBJ1-2
TGCGCCAGCAGCCAAGATTCCGGCTATGGCTACACCTTC
CASSQDSGYGYTF
>.|few|TRBV7-9|TRBJ2-7
TGTGCCAGCAGCCAGGACGGACTGTACGAGCAGTACTTC
CASSQDGLYEQYF
>.|.|TRBV21-1|TRBJ2-3
TGTGCCAGCAGCAAAGCTAATAGCGCGACAGATACGCAGTATTTT
CASSKANSATDTQYF
>.|.|TRBV12-3/TRBV12-4|TRBJ1-2
TGTGCCAGCAGTTTAGCGGGGCCATATGGCTACACCTTC
CASSLAGPYGYTF
>.|once|TRBV9|TRBJ2-3
TGTGCCAGCAGCGTAGACGATTTTAGCACAGATACGCAGTATTTT
CASSVDDFSTDTQYF
>.|.|TRBV21-1|TRBJ1-2
TGTGCCAGCAGGACACCGATACAGGGGGCGGAGTATGGCTACACCTTC
CASRTPIQGAEYGYTF
>.|.|TRBV19|TRBJ1-2
TGTGCCAGTAGTTCTTCCCTCGTATCTGTCTCGGGCTACACCTTC
CASSSSLVSVSGYTF
>.|.|TRBV2|TRBJ2-4
TGTGCCAGCAGTGAAGACCTACTATTAGCCAAAAACATTCAGTACTTC
CASSEDLLLAKNIQYF
>TRBD1|.|TRBV18|TRBJ1-2
TGTGCCAGCTCACCACAGAGGGACAGTCCCGAGGACACCTTC
CASSPQRDSPEDTF
>.|once|TRBV30|TRBJ1-1
TGTGCCTGGGACAAGAACACTGAAGCTTTCTTT
CAWDKNTEAFF
>TRBD1|.|TRBV6-5|TRBJ1-1
TGTGCCAGCAGGGTCGGGACAGGTAACGCTGAAGCTTTCTTT
CASRVGTGNAEAFF
>.|.|TRBV11-2|TRBJ1-5
TGTGCCAGCAGCTTAGGAGCTGAAGGACCCCAGCATTTT
CASSLGAEGPQHF
>.|.|TRBV5-4|TRBJ1-2
TGTGCCAGCAGATTGGATCGTCATGGCTACACCTTC
CASRLDRHGYTF
>.|.|TRBV10-3|TRBJ1-2
TGTGCCATCAGTGAACCGGACAGCTCCTATGGCTACACCTTC
CAISEPDSSYGYTF
>.|.|TRBV19|TRBJ2-7
TGTGCCAGTAGTATATCTACGCGTCCGACCTACGAGCAGTACTTC
CASSISTRPTYEQYF
>.|.|TRBV5-1|TRBJ2-1
TGCGCCAGCAGCTCTACCGGGACAAATTACAATGAGCAGTTCTTC
CASSSTGTNYNEQFF
>TRBD1|large|TRBV3-1/TRBV3-2|TRBJ1-3
TGTGCCAGCAGCGACCCGGACAGGGCTGGAAACACCATATATTTT
CASSDPDRAGNTIYF
>.|.|TRBV5-1|TRBJ2-1
TGCGCCAGCAGCTTGGCCACGACTGTAAGCGAGCAGTTCTTC
CASSLATTVSEQFF
>.|.|TRBV5-6|TRBJ1-1
TGTGCCAGCACCATGGGGGACGCTAGGGGCACTGAAGCTTTCTTT
CASTMGDARGTEAFF
>.|.|TRBV2|TRBJ1-2
TGTGCCAGCAGTGCGGGGGGGTGGTATGGCTACACCTTC
CASSAGGWYGYTF
>.|.|TRBV3-1/TRBV3-2|TRBJ2-7
TGTGCCAGCAGCCCGGCCAGGACCTACGAGCAGTACTTC
CASSPARTYEQYF
>TRBD1|.|TRBV25-1|TRBJ2-7
TGTGCCAGCAGTGTAGGGACAGGGAGAGCTGCCGAGCAGTACTTC
CASSVGTGRAAEQYF
>.|few|TRBV5-1|TRBJ1-2
TGCGCCAGCAGCTTGAGGCCAGGACGGGAGGATGGCTACACCTTC
CASSLRPGREDGYTF
>.|.|TRBV6-1|TRBJ1-2
TGTGCCAGCAGTGAGGGACCCCTCTATGGCTACACCTTC
CASSEGPLYGYTF
>.|.|TRBV25-1|TRBJ2-7
TGTGCCAGCAGTGAAGGGGGGTCAAGCTACGAGCAGTACTTC
CASSEGGSSYEQYF
>TRBD1|.|TRBV2|TRBJ1-2
TGTGCCAGCAGTGAAGACAGGGGATTCGGCTACACCTTC
CASSEDRGFGYTF
>.|few|TRBV5-4|TRBJ2-1
TGTGCCAGCAGCCCAAGGGGTAGTGGGGATAATGAGCAGTTCTTC
CASSPRGSGDNEQFF
>.|.|TRBV6-4|TRBJ2-7
TGTGCCAGCAGCAGAGGGCGACGGAAGATCTACGAGCAGTACTTC
CASSRGRRKIYEQYF